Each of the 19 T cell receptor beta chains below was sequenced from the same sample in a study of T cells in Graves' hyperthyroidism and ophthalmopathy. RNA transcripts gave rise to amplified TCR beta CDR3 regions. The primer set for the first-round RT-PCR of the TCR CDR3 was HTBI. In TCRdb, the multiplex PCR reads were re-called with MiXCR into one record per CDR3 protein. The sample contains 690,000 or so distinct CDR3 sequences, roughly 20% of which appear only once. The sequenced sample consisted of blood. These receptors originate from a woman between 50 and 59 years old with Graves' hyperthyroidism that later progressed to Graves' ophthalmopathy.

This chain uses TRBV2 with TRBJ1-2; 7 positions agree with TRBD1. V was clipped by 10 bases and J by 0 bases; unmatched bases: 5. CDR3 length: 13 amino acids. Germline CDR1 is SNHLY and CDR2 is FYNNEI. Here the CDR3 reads CAIDRDTNYGYTF. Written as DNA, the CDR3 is TGTGCCATCGACAGGGATACTAACTATGGCTACACCTTC.

The CDR3 spells CASKIQGNNQPQHF. In DNA form, the CDR3 reads TGTGCCAGCAAGATACAGGGAAACAATCAGCCCCAGCATTTT. The V and J genes are TRBV6-1 and TRBJ1-5, with D tentatively TRBD1 (6 bases). The V end was cut by 7 bases, the J end by 3 bases, with 13 bases between. The germline V gene has CDR1 MNHNS and CDR2 SASEGT. The CDR3 loop spans 14 amino acids.

CDR3 loop: CASSLLAVGNNEQFF. The CDR3 bases are TGTGCCAGCTCCCTACTAGCGGTCGGCAACAATGAGCAGTTCTTC. V gene TRBV2 combines with J gene TRBJ2-1; 8 positions agree with TRBD2. Germline CDR1 reads SNHLY; CDR2 reads FYNNEI. This CDR3 is 15 amino acids long. V lost 8 bases to trimming and J lost 5 bases; unmatched junction nucleotides: 11.

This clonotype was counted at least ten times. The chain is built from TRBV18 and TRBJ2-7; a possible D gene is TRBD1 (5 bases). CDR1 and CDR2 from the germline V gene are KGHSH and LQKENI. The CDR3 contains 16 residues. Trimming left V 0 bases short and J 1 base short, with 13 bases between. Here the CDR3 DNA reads TGTGCCAGCTCACCACCAGTAGGGGCCGTTTCCTACGAGCAGTACTTC. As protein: CASSPPVGAVSYEQYF. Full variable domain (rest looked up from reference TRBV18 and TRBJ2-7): NAGVMQNPRHLVRRRGQEARLRCSPMKGHSHVYWYRQLPEEGLKFMVYLQKENIIDESGMPKERFSAEFPKEGPSILRIQQVVRGDSAAYFCASSPPVGAVSYEQYFGPGTRLTVT.

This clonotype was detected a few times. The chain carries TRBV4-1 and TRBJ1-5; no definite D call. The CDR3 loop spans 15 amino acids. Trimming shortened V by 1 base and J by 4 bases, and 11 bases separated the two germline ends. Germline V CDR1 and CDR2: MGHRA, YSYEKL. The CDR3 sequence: CASSQGGGENQPQHF. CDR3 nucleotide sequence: TGCGCCAGCAGCCAAGGCGGCGGGGAGAATCAGCCCCAGCATTTT.

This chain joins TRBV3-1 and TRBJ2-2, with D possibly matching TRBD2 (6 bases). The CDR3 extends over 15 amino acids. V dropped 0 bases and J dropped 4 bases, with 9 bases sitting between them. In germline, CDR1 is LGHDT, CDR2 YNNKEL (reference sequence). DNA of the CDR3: TGTGCCAGCAGCCAAGAGGGGACTCTCACCGGGGAGCTGTTTTTT. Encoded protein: CASSQEGTLTGELFF.

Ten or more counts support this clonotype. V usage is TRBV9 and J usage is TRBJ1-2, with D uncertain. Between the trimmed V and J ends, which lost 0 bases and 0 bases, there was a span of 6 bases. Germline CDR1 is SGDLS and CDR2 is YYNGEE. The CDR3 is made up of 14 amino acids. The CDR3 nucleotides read TGTGCCAGCAGCGTAGGAGGGACTAACTATGGCTACACCTTC. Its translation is CASSVGGTNYGYTF.

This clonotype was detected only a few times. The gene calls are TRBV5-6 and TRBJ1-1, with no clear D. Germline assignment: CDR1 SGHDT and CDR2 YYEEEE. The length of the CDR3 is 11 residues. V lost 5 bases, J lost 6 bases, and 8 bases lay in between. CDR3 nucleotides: TGTGCCAGCAGTTTTGGGGCTGAAGCTTTCTTT. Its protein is CASSFGAEAFF.

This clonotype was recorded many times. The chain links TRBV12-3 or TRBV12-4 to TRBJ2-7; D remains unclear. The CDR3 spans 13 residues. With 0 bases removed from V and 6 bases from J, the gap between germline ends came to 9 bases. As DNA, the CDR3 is TGTGCCAGCAGTTTAGCTTCGTTATCCGAGCAGTACTTC. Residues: CASSLASLSEQYF.

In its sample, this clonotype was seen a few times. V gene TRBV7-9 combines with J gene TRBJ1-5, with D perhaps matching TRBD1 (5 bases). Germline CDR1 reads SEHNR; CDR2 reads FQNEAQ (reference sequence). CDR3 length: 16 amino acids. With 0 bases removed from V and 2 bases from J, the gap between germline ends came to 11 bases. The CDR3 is CASSLAWGIRNQPQHF. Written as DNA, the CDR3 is TGTGCCAGCAGCTTAGCGTGGGGGATCCGCAATCAGCCCCAGCATTTT.

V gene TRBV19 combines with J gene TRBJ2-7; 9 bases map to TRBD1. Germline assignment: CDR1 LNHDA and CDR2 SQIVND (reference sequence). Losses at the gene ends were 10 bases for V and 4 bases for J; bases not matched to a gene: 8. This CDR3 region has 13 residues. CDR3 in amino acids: CATRRDREYEQYF. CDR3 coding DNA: TGTGCCACCCGTCGGGACAGGGAGTACGAGCAGTACTTC.

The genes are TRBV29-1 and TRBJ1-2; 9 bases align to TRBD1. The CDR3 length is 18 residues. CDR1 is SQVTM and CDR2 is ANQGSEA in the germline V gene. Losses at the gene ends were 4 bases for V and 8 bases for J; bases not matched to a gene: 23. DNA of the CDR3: TGCAGCGTTGGGGCGATCCGGGACAGGGACAGTCCCGTTGGGGGCTACACCTTC. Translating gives CSVGAIRDRDSPVGGYTF.

The CDR3 here is CASSMTGGRQPQHF. The CDR3 nucleotides read TGTGCCAGCAGTATGACAGGGGGCAGGCAGCCCCAGCATTTT. The chain joins TRBV6-1 to TRBJ1-5, with 10 bases lining up with TRBD1. V lost 5 bases to trimming and J lost 7 bases; unmatched junction nucleotides: 5. There are 14 residues in the CDR3. Germline V gene sequence: CDR1 MNHNS, CDR2 SASEGT.

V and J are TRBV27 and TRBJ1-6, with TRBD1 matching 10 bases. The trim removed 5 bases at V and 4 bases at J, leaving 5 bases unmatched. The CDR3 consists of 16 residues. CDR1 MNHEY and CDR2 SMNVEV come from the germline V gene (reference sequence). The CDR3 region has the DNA TGTGCCAGCAGTCAATGGACAGGGGGATATAATTCACCCCTCCACTTT. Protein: CASSQWTGGYNSPLHF.

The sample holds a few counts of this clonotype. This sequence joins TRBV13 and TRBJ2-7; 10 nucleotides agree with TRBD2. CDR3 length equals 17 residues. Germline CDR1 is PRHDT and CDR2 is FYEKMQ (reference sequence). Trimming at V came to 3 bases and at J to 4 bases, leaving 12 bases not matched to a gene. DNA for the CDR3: TGTGCCAGCAGCTTTCGCCATAGCGGGGGGTTTTTTTACGAGCAGTACTTC. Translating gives CASSFRHSGGFFYEQYF.

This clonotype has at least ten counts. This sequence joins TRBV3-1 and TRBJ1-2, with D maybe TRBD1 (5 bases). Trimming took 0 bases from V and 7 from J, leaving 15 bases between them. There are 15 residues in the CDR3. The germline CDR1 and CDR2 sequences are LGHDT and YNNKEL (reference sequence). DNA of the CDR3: TGTGCCAGCAGCCAAGATCTTGGCAGGGAGGGTGGCTACACCTTC. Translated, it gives CASSQDLGREGGYTF.

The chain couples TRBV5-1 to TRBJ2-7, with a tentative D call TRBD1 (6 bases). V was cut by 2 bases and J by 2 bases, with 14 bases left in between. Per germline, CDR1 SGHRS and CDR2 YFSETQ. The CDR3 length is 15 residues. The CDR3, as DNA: TGCGCCAGCAGCTTTGAATGGGGGCCCCCCTACGAGCAGTACTTC. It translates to CASSFEWGPPYEQYF.

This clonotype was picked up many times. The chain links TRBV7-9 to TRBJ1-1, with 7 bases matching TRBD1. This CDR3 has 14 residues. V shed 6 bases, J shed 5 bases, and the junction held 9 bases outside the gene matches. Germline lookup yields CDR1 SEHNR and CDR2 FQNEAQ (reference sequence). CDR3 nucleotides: TGTGCCAGCAGTCAACGACAGGGCGGTACTGAAGCTTTCTTT. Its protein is CASSQRQGGTEAFF. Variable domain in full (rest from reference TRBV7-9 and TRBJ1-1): DTGVSQNPRHKITKRGQNVTFRCDPISEHNRLYWYRQTLGQGPEFLTYFQNEAQLEKSRLLSDRFSAERPKGSFSTLEIQRTEQGDSAMYLCASSQRQGGTEAFFGQGTRLTVV.

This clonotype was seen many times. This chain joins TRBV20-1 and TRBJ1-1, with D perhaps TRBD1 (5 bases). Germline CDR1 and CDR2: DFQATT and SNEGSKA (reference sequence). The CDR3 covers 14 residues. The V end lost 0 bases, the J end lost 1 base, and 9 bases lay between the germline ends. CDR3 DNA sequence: TGCAGTGCTAGAGATGGGGGAAAGAACACTGAAGCTTTCTTT. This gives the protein CSARDGGKNTEAFF.